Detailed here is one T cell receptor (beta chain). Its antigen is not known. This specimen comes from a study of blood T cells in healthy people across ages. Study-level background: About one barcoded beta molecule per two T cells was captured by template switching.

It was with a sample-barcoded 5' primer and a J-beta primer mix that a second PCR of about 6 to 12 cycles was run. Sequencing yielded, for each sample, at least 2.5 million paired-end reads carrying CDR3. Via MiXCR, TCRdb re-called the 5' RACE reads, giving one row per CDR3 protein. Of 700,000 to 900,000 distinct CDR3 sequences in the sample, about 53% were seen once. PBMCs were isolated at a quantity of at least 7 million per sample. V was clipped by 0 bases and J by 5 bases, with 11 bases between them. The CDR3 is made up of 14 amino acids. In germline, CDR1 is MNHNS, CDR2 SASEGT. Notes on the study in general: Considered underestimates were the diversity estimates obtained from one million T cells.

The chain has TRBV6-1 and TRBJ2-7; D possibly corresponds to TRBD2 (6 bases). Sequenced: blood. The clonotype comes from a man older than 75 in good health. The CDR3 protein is CASSEAGTEHEQYF. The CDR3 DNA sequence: TGTGCCAGCAGTGAAGCTGGGACTGAGCACGAGCAGTACTTC.